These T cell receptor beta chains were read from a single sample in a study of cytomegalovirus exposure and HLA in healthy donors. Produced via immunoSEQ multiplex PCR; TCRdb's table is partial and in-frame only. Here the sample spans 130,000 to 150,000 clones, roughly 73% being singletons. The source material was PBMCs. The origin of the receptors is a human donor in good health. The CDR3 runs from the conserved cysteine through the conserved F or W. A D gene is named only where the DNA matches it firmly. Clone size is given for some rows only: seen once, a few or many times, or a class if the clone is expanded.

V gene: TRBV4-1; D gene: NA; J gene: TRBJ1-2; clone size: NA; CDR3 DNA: TGCGCCAGCAACCCTTTCCTAGCCCACTATGGCTACACCTTC; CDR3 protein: CASNPFLAHYGYTF
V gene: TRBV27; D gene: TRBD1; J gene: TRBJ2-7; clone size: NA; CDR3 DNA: TGTGCCAGCAGTTTAGGGACAGGGGGCATCTACGAGCAGTACTTC; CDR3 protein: CASSLGTGGIYEQYF
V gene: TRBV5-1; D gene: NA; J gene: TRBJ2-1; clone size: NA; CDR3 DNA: TGCGCCAGCAGCTTCACCCAGGGGAAGGGCAATGAGCAGTTCTTC; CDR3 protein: CASSFTQGKGNEQFF
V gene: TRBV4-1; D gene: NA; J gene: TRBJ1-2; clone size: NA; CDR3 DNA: TGCGCCAGCAGCCAAAGTAGTAGCGGCTCGTATGGCTACACCTTC; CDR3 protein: CASSQSSSGSYGYTF
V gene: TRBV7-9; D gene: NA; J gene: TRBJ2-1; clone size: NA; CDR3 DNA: TGTGCCAGCAGCTTAGGTTCGGACAGAAACAATGAGCAGTTCTTC; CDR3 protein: CASSLGSDRNNEQFF
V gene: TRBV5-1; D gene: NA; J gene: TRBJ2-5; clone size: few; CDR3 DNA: TGCGCCAGCGCCAAAGAGGAGAGTGTGTGGGAGACCCAGTACTTC; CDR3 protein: CASAKEESVWETQYF
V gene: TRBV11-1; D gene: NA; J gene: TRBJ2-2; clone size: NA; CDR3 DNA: TGTGCCAGCAGCCCTAAGTTAACCGGGGAGCTGTTTTTT; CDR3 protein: CASSPKLTGELFF
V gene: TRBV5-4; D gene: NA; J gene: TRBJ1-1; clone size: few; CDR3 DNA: TGTGCCAGCAGCTTGACAGAAAACACTGAAGCTTTCTTT; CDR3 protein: CASSLTENTEAFF
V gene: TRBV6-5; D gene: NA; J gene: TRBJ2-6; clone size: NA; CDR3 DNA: TGTGCCAGCAGTGAGATCTCTGGGGCCAACGTCCTGACTTTC; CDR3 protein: CASSEISGANVLTF
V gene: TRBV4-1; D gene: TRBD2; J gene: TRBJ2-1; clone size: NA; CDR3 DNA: TGCGCCAGCAGCCAACCTCCTAGCGGGAGCCGTAATGAGCAGTTCTTC; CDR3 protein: CASSQPPSGSRNEQFF
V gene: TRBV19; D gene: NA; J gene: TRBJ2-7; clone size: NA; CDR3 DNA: TGTGCCAGTAGCCAGCCAGGGCCATACGAGCAGTACTTC; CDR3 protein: CASSQPGPYEQYF
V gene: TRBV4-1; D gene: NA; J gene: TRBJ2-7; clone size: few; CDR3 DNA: TGCGCCAGCAGCCCCTACAGCGGCGACGAGCAGTACTTC; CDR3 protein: CASSPYSGDEQYF
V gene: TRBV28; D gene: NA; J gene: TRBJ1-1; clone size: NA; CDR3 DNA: TGTGCCAGCAGTCTGACGACAGGCGCGGTGAACACTGAAGCTTTCTTT; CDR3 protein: CASSLTTGAVNTEAFF
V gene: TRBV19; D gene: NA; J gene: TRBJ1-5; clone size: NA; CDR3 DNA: TGTGCCAGTAGTATTTTCAGATTAAGCAATCAGCCCCAGCATTTT; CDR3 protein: CASSIFRLSNQPQHF
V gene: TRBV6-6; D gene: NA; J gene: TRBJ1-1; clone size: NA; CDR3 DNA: TGTGCCAGCACCCCGGGGGGGGAAAGGGGGACTGAAGCTTTCTTT; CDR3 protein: CASTPGGERGTEAFF
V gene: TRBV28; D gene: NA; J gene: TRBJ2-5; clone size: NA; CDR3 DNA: TGTGCCAGCAGTTTTTTGGAATTTGGATTAGCGCATAGGATCCAAGAGACCCAGTACTTC; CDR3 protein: CASSFLEFGLAHRIQETQYF
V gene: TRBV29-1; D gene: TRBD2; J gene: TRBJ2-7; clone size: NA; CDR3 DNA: TGCAGCGTTTCAGGACTAGCGGGAGGACCCTACGAGCAGTACTTC; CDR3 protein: CSVSGLAGGPYEQYF
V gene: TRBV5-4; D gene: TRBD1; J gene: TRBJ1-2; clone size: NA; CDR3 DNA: TGTGCCAGCAGCTTGGAGGGGGGACAGGCTGGCTACACCTTC; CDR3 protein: CASSLEGGQAGYTF
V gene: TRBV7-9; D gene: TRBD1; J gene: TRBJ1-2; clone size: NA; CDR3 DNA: TGTGCCAGCAGCTTATCCCTTGGGGACAGGGGTCGTGCTAACTATGGCTACACCTTC; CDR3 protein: CASSLSLGDRGRANYGYTF
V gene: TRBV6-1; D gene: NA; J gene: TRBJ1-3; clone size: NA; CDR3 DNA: TGTGCCAGCAGACACGTTGACTCTGGAAACACCATATATTTT; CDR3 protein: CASRHVDSGNTIYF
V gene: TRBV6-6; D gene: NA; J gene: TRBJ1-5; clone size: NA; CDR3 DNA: TGTGCCAGCAGTTCCGACGGGAATCAGCCCCAGCATTTT; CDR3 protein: CASSSDGNQPQHF
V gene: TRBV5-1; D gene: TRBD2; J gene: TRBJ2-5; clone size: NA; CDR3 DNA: TGCGCCAGCAGCTTGGCCACTAGCGGGGGGCCGGGGGAGACCCAGTACTTC; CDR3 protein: CASSLATSGGPGETQYF
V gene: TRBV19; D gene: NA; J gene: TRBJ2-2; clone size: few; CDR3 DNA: TGTGCCAGTAATAGACAGCGGGTCACCGGGGAGCTGTTTTTT; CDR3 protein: CASNRQRVTGELFF
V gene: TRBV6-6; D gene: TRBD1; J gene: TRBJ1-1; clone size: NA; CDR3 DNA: TGTGCCAGCAGTTACCCGGGACAGGGGGCAAGTGAAGCTTTCTTT; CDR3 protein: CASSYPGQGASEAFF
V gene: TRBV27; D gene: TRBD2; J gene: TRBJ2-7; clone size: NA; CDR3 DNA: TGTGCCAGCACCCGAGCGGGAAATACCTACGAGCAGTACTTC; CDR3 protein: CASTRAGNTYEQYF
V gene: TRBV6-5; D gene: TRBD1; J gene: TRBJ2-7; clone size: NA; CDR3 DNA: TGTGCCAGCAGTTACAGGGGGCACTCCTACGAGCAGTACTTC; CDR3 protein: CASSYRGHSYEQYF
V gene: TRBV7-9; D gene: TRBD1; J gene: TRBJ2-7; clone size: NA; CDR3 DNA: TGTGCCAGCAGCATTGACAGGGACCCCTACGAGCAGTACTTC; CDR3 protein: CASSIDRDPYEQYF
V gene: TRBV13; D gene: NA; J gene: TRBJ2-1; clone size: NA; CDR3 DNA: TGTGCCAGCAGCTTAGGAGAGAACAATGAGCAGTTCTTC; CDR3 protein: CASSLGENNEQFF
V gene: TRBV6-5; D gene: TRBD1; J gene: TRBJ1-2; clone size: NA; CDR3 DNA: TGTGCCAGCAGGGGACAGGGCAACTATGGCTACACCTTC; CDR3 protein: CASRGQGNYGYTF
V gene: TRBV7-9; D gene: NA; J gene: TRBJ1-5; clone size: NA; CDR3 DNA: TGTGCCAGCAGCTTAGACGGTCAGCCCCAGCATTTT; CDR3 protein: CASSLDGQPQHF
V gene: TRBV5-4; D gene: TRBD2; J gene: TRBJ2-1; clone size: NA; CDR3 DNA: TGTGCCAGCAGCTTGGCCGAGCGGGGGCCGTACAATGAGCAGTTCTTC; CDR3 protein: CASSLAERGPYNEQFF
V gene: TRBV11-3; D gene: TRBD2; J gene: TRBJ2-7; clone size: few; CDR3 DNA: TGTGCCAGCAGCTTAGATTCCATCTTAGCGGGCTCCTACGAGCAGTACTTC; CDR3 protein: CASSLDSILAGSYEQYF
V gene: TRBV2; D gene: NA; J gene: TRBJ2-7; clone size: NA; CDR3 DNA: TGTGCCAGCAGTGCCGACAGAACTTCCTACGAGCAGTACTTC; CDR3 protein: CASSADRTSYEQYF
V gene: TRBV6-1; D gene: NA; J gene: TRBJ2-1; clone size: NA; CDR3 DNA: TGTGCCAGCAGTGAAGCGCTTCTACGTCCCTACAATGAGCAGTTCTTC; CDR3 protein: CASSEALLRPYNEQFF
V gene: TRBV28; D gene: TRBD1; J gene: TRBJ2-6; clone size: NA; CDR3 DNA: TGTGCCAGCAGTACCCCCCTCGGGACAGGGGTCTCTGGGGCCAACGTCCTGACTTTC; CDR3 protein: CASSTPLGTGVSGANVLTF
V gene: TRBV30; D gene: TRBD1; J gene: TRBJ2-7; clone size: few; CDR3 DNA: TGTGCCTGGGGGACAGTAGGTTACGAGCAGTACTTC; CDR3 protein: CAWGTVGYEQYF
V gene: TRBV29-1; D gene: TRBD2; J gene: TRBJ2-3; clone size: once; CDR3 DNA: TGCAGCGGCGGGGGAGTCGGAGATACGCAGTATTTT; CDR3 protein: CSGGGVGDTQYF
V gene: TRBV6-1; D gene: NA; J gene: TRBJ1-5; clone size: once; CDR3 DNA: TGTGCCAGCAGTGGCGAAGCCGGGAGCAATCAGCCCCAGCATTTT; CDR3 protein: CASSGEAGSNQPQHF